This TCR beta chain stems from a study of Graves' ophthalmopathy and Graves' hyperthyroidism. Across the whole study: Pretreatment peripheral blood was obtained at initial diagnosis.

Concerning this clonotype: No antigen is known for it.

Fresh peripheral blood, 10 ml, was the PBMC source. As the template, RNA transcripts were used to amplify TCR beta CDR3 regions. Second-round multiplex PCR followed a first-round RT-PCR using HTBI primers. TCRdb redid the calling of the multiplex PCR reads with MiXCR, one entry per CDR3 protein. The table shows hundreds of thousands of distinct CDR3 sequences, with 35% to 45% occurring only once. Trimming took off 5 bases at V and 6 bases at J, with 17 bases between the two ends. Germline assignment: CDR1 SGHTA and CDR2 FQGNSA. The CDR3 covers 14 residues. Study conclusions and caveats: In blood appeared most of the expanded thyroid clonotypes whose frequency exceeded 0.001.

This rearrangement joins TRBV7-2 to TRBJ2-7, with a weak D call TRBD2 (6 bases). The receptor comes from an adult man with Graves' ophthalmopathy. The sequencing sample was made of peripheral blood. The CDR3 nucleotides read TGTGCCAGCAGCCGGGACGTCCGGGAGACCGAGCAGTACTTC. It translates to CASSRDVRETEQYF.